The rows below give T cell receptor beta chains drawn from one sample of a study of CD8 T cells in Susac syndrome. MiXCR, run by TCRdb on the immunoSEQ multiplex PCR reads, gives a single entry per CDR3 protein. This table has approximately 260,000 distinct CDR3 sequences, less than 96% appearing once. The specimen sequenced was CD4+ T cells from PBMCs. All receptors come from a human donor with Susac syndrome. CDR3s include the opening cysteine and the closing phenylalanine or tryptophan. Each record gives: V gene, J gene, CDR3 length, CDR3 protein.

>TRBV29-1|TRBJ1-2|14
CSVDGGAYGYGYTF
>TRBV30|TRBJ1-2|15
CAWRSPRGPIRGYTF
>TRBV20-1|TRBJ1-5|16
CSARRRAGAVGQPQHF
>TRBV5-1|TRBJ2-7|16
CASSLGSSSGRFGQYF
>TRBV2|TRBJ2-1|13
CASSEGTNNEQFF
>TRBV5-1|TRBJ2-7|14
CASSPGQGAYEQYF
>TRBV28|TRBJ2-3|11
CASARGTSQYF
>TRBV4-1|TRBJ2-1|11
CARTKRSEQFF
>TRBV4-1|TRBJ2-3|15
CASSQEAGSTDTQYF
>TRBV20-1|TRBJ1-1|14
CSARLDRTHTEAFF
>TRBV3-1|TRBJ1-5|13
CASSQDPYQPQHF
>TRBV20-1|TRBJ2-7|15
CSARSTQGISYEQYF
>TRBV3-1|TRBJ2-1|13
CASSQGVQGGQFF
>TRBV30|TRBJ1-1|13
CAWSVRVGTEAFF
>TRBV15|TRBJ2-7|17
CATSRDALAGNPYEQYF
>TRBV27|TRBJ1-5|14
CASSRDRGGQPQHF
>TRBV20-1|TRBJ2-1|14
CSARATSGLNEQFF
>TRBV2|TRBJ2-7|15
CASRATSGSTYEQYF
>TRBV28|TRBJ2-5|11
CASSLFETQYF
>TRBV3-1|TRBJ2-7|12
CASSQGPSEQYF
>TRBV20-1|TRBJ2-1|14
CSAREGTGTYEQFF
>TRBV27|TRBJ2-5|15
CASSLNGAGEETQYF
>TRBV24-1|TRBJ2-4|14
CATSATGAKNIQYF
>TRBV4-1|TRBJ1-2|16
CASSQEHPAENYGYTF
>TRBV5-1|TRBJ1-1|13
CASSSGVGTEAFF
>TRBV7-2|TRBJ2-7|15
CASSLFVSDHYEQYF
>TRBV20-1|TRBJ2-7|12
CSAPHGGYEQYF
>TRBV9|TRBJ2-2|15
CASSPSGRRTGELFF
>TRBV12-3/TRBV12-4|TRBJ2-1|14
CASSFHSSYNEQFF
>TRBV20-1|TRBJ1-1|15
CSARDLRVRGAEAFF
>TRBV5-1|TRBJ2-3|12
CASRAGADTQYF
>TRBV27|TRBJ1-1|13
CASSLSGQRGAFF
>TRBV6-6|TRBJ2-2|16
CASSYPGGRSTGELFF
>TRBV29-1|TRBJ2-3|11
CSPVRADTQYF
>TRBV20-1|TRBJ2-7|11
CSASTSYEQYF
>TRBV29-1|TRBJ2-5|12
CSVEGQGETQYF
>TRBV20-1|TRBJ2-7|14
CSARPPGLSYEQYF
>TRBV12-3/TRBV12-4|TRBJ2-6|19
CASSFYIGGVESGANVLTF
>TRBV6-5|TRBJ2-1|11
CASSRVDEQFF
>TRBV2|TRBJ1-2|14
CASRKSGTAYGYTF
>TRBV10-2|TRBJ1-2|12
CASAGTFYGYTF
>TRBV6-6|TRBJ2-1|13
CASSPRGYNEQFF
>TRBV24-1|TRBJ2-1|15
CATSDWRANYNEQFF
>TRBV19|TRBJ1-1|16
CASRTGTGLSNTEAFF
>TRBV21-1|TRBJ2-1|11
CASSQTNWQFF
>TRBV19|TRBJ1-1|13
CASSIPLNTEAFF
>TRBV29-1|TRBJ2-7|13
CSVDGPAAYEQYF
>TRBV20-1|TRBJ2-5|18
CSAKYPNTPGLAVETQYF
>TRBV11-3|TRBJ2-2|18
CASSPRFTGPPNTGELFF
>TRBV6-6|TRBJ1-1|16
CASSYGVGIMNTEAFF
>TRBV11-3|TRBJ2-2|20
CASSPTASGTSGRRTGELFF
>TRBV27|TRBJ1-1|10
CASRLSEAFF
>TRBV30|TRBJ2-7|15
CAWSWRQGASYEQYF
>TRBV28|TRBJ2-5|13
CASNKRDQETQYF
>TRBV29-1|TRBJ2-3|13
CSDGGQVTDTQYF
>TRBV7-3|TRBJ2-5|15
CASSLSSGFQETQYF
>TRBV15|TRBJ2-1|14
CAAQTGGSGNEQFF
>TRBV9|TRBJ1-2|13
CASSADGQGGYTF
>TRBV5-4|TRBJ2-1|15
CASSFDPTGPNEQFF
>TRBV24-1|TRBJ1-1|15
CATSDLRSPGTEAFF